This paragraph reports one T cell receptor (beta chain). The sample belongs to a study of blood T cell repertoires in COVID-19. Some clones are missing from TCRdb's copy, which holds only in-frame ones; the method was immunoSEQ multiplex PCR. Of about 140,000 clones in the sample, 60% to 80% were seen once. The origin of this receptor is a woman aged 45-65 years who had recovered from COVID-19. Sequencing was done on a sample of PBMCs or T cells enriched from blood (not recorded which).

CDR3 in amino acids: CAWREQYPKNTEAFF. The CDR3 coding sequence is TGTGCCTGGAGGGAACAGTATCCCAAGAACACTGAAGCTTTCTTT. The chain employs TRBV30 and TRBJ1-1; no firm D call. This CDR3 has 15 residues. V was shortened by 3 bases and J by 1 base, with 15 bases between the two germline ends. Germline V gene sequence: CDR1 GTSNPN, CDR2 SVGIG (reference sequence).